This TCR beta chain was recorded in a study of CD4 T cells in relation to SARS-CoV-2 and coronaviruses. About the study: The HLA restriction of the shared crossreactive spike epitopes was mapped.

Before the COVID-19 pandemic, during about 2011-2019, CD4+ T cells were taken from unexposed donors. Naive and memory CD4+ T cells came from enriched cryopreserved PBMCs. With respect to this clone: The antigen remains undetermined.

This CDR3 comprises 14 residues. V lost 4 bases and J 0 bases, leaving 8 bases between the germline ends. Overall study results and limits: No crossreactivity against non-spike viral proteins was tested here. Compared with monoreactive clones, crossreactive clones showed significantly weaker SARS-CoV-2 expansion.

Profiled with immunoSEQ multiplex PCR; TCRdb holds only in-frame clones, not every one. Found here are about 65,000 clones, approximately 87% of them singletons; the top ten hold 1.5% to 2%. The TCR sequence derives from a human donor in good health. Sequenced: memory CD4+ T cells from PBMCs. This chain connects TRBV5-3 to TRBJ1-5; D remains ambiguous. TRBV5-3 is known as an ORF, though its function is uncertain. The CDR3 spells CARSEGYSNQPQHF. CDR3 sequence (DNA): TGTGCCAGAAGCGAGGGTTATAGCAATCAGCCCCAGCATTTT.